Below are 25 T cell receptor beta chains sequenced from a single sample in a study of technical replicates of blood from several donors. Assay: immunoSEQ multiplex PCR; the TCRdb copy retains only in-frame clones and omits some. The sample includes some 71,000 clones, roughly 96% seen only once; the top ten take 0.2% to 0.25%. Specimen: T cells isolated from PBMCs. These receptors were collected from a human donor in good health.

This chain connects TRBV7-9 to TRBJ1-3, with 8 bases matching TRBD1. This CDR3 contains 15 residues. The V gene's germline CDR1 is SEHNR and CDR2 FQNEAQ (reference sequence). The trim removed 5 bases at V and 4 bases at J, leaving 7 bases unmatched. The CDR3 DNA follows: TGTGCCAGCAGCCTACGGACAGGGCGAGGAAACACCATATATTTT. Its translation: CASSLRTGRGNTIYF. Looking up the rest from reference TRBV7-9 and TRBJ1-3 gives the full variable domain: DTGVSQNPRHKITKRGQNVTFRCDPISEHNRLYWYRQTLGQGPEFLTYFQNEAQLEKSRLLSDRFSAERPKGSFSTLEIQRTEQGDSAMYLCASSLRTGRGNTIYFGEGSWLTVV.

The CDR3 loop reads CASSPGQAVSYEQYF. Here the CDR3 DNA reads TGTGCCAGCAGCCCGGGACAGGCAGTATCCTACGAGCAGTACTTC. The V call is TRBV9, the J call TRBJ2-7; 8 nucleotides agree with TRBD1. V shed 4 bases and J 1 base; nucleotides not matched to a gene: 7. CDR1 is SGDLS and CDR2 is YYNGEE in the germline V gene. The CDR3 is 15 residues long.

DNA for the CDR3: TGCGCCAGGGGACAGGGGCGGCAGCCCCAGCATTTT. It translates to CARGQGRQPQHF. This rearrangement joins TRBV10-1 to TRBJ1-5; 10 bases match TRBD1. J lost 7 bases, V lost 9 bases, and 3 bases had no gene match. Germline values: CDR1 WNHNN, CDR2 SYGVQD (reference sequence). The CDR3 contains 12 residues.

The table lists this clone with a count of one. V gene TRBV5-6 combines with J gene TRBJ1-2, with a possible D match to TRBD1 (5 bases). Germline V lookup: CDR1 SGHDT, CDR2 YYEEEE. The V gene lost 4 bases and the J gene lost 8 bases, with 15 bases spanning the gap. This CDR3 is built from 13 residues. Here the CDR3 reads CASSQGSHYGYTF. CDR3 in DNA: TGTGCCAGCAGCCAGGGATCCCATTACGGCTACACCTTC.

This chain links TRBV7-9 with TRBJ1-2; TRBD1 matches 8 bases. Germline V lookup: CDR1 SEHNR, CDR2 FQNEAQ (reference sequence). V shed 1 base, J shed 4 bases, and the junction held 8 bases outside the gene matches. The CDR3 is 16 residues long. CDR3 sequence reads: CASSLVQGAGVYGYTF. The CDR3 DNA sequence: TGTGCCAGCAGCTTAGTCCAGGGGGCAGGGGTCTATGGCTACACCTTC. Full variable domain (missing parts from reference TRBV7-9 and TRBJ1-2): DTGVSQNPRHKITKRGQNVTFRCDPISEHNRLYWYRQTLGQGPEFLTYFQNEAQLEKSRLLSDRFSAERPKGSFSTLEIQRTEQGDSAMYLCASSLVQGAGVYGYTFGSGTRLTVV.

The chain uses TRBV28 and TRBJ1-5, with a tentative D call TRBD1 (6 bases). The germline V gene encodes CDR1 MDHEN and CDR2 SYDVKM. Trimming pared 3 bases from V and 5 bases from J, leaving 11 bases between. The CDR3 has 14 amino acids. CDR3 in DNA: TGTGCCAGCAGTTTGGGACACGGTTATCAGCCCCAGCATTTT. Its protein is CASSLGHGYQPQHF.

The rearrangement links TRBV6-4 to TRBJ1-3, with 8 positions matching TRBD1. CDR3 size: 17 residues. The J segment lost 0 bases and the V segment lost 5 bases, leaving 9 bases of the junction unmatched. CDR1 is MRHNA, CDR2 SNTAGT, per germline. The CDR3 protein is CASSLQGQADSGNTIYF. The CDR3 nucleotides read TGTGCCAGCAGTCTCCAGGGACAGGCGGACTCTGGAAACACCATATATTTT.

Only one count was recorded for this clone. J is TRBJ2-7 and V is TRBV4-1, with D possibly being TRBD2 (7 bases). This CDR3 comprises 16 residues. Looked up from germline, CDR1 is MGHRA and CDR2 is YSYEKL. Deletions cut 1 base from V and 3 bases from J, with 16 bases between. The CDR3 spells CASSQGGGSWGYEQYF. DNA for the CDR3: TGCGCCAGCAGCCAAGGGGGGGGCAGTTGGGGCTACGAGCAGTACTTC.

This chain uses TRBV6-6 with TRBJ1-2, with D possibly matching TRBD1 (6 bases). The CDR3 length is 13 residues. V was cut by 2 bases and J by 4 bases, with 8 bases left in between. The germline gives CDR1 MNHNY, CDR2 SVGAGI (reference sequence). The CDR3 coding sequence is TGTGCCAGCAGTTACGACAGGAGCTATGGCTACACCTTC. Amino acid sequence: CASSYDRSYGYTF.

The rearrangement links TRBV6-6 to TRBJ2-5; 7 bases line up with TRBD1. V shed 6 bases, J shed 1 base, and the junction held 11 bases outside the gene matches. This CDR3 contains 16 residues. Germline V gives CDR1 MNHNY, CDR2 SVGAGI (reference sequence). The CDR3 DNA reads TGTGCCAGCAGCCCCCGGGACAGCATACCCCAAGAGACCCAGTACTTC. This encodes CASSPRDSIPQETQYF.

This chain uses TRBV7-9 with TRBJ2-5; possibly TRBD1 for D (6 bases). Germline CDR1 is SEHNR and CDR2 is FQNEAQ (reference sequence). Trimming shortened V by 5 bases and J by 2 bases, and 18 bases separated the two germline ends. CDR3 length: 16 residues. CDR3 sequence (DNA): TGTGCCAGCAGCCAAACTCTAGGGCAGGGGCAAGAGACCCAGTACTTC. Amino acid sequence: CASSQTLGQGQETQYF.

The chain combines TRBV7-9 with TRBJ1-2; D gene ambiguous. Germline CDR1 reads SEHNR; CDR2 reads FQNEAQ (reference sequence). The CDR3 covers 17 residues. V shed 10 bases and J shed 4 bases, with 28 bases lying between them. CDR3 region: CATYLGRTSDPSYGYTF. Here the CDR3 DNA reads TGTGCCACCTACTTAGGGAGGACGTCGGATCCATCCTATGGCTACACCTTC.

This clone was recorded once. The chain is built from TRBV7-9 and TRBJ1-1; TRBD1 matches at 8 bases. The CDR3 is made up of 16 amino acids. Germline loops: CDR1 SEHNR, CDR2 FQNEAQ (reference sequence). V dropped 6 bases and J dropped 0; count of bases not matched to a gene: 9. The CDR3 reads CASRLGQAGMNTEAFF. The CDR3 coding sequence is TGTGCCAGCAGATTGGGACAGGCGGGGATGAACACTGAAGCTTTCTTT.

The chain employs TRBV29-1 and TRBJ2-3, with TRBD2 identical over 13 bases. The CDR3 totals 16 residues. V trimming: 3 bases; J trimming: 4 bases; junction bases outside the gene matches: 7. CDR1 SQVTM and CDR2 ANQGSEA come from the germline V gene. In DNA form, the CDR3 reads TGCAGCGTTGAGACTAGCGGGAGGTTGGAGTCAGATACGCAGTATTTT. It codes for CSVETSGRLESDTQYF.

The V and J genes are TRBV2 and TRBJ1-2, with 8 bases fitting TRBD1. Germline lookup yields CDR1 SNHLY and CDR2 FYNNEI. The CDR3 runs to 14 residues. The V gene end was trimmed by 1 base and the J gene end by 6 bases; junction bases not matched to a gene: 4. The CDR3 sequence: CASSEVRDRNGYTF. The CDR3 region has the DNA TGTGCCAGCAGTGAAGTCCGGGACAGGAATGGCTACACCTTC. The complete variable domain, with remaining parts taken from reference TRBV2 and TRBJ1-2, reads EPEVTQTPSHQVTQMGQEVILRCVPISNHLYFYWYRQILGQKVEFLVSFYNNEISEKSEIFDDQFSVERPDGSNFTLKIRSTKLEDSAMYFCASSEVRDRNGYTFGSGTRLTVV.

The chain recombines TRBV5-6 with TRBJ1-2; 9 bases match TRBD1. The germline V gene has CDR1 SGHDT and CDR2 YYEEEE. This CDR3 has 15 residues. J lost 4 bases, V lost 0 bases, and 4 bases had no gene match. CDR3 bases: TGTGCCAGCAGCTTGGGACCGGGACAGGGCTATGGCTACACCTTC. Amino acid sequence: CASSLGPGQGYGYTF.

The chain is built from TRBV7-7 and TRBJ1-4, with 8 positions matching TRBD1. This CDR3 region has 14 residues. CDR1 and CDR2 (germline): SSHAT, FNYEAQ (reference sequence). Trimming at V came to 5 bases and at J to 4 bases, leaving 3 bases not matched to a gene. CDR3 amino acids: CASSPDRGNEKLFF. DNA of the CDR3: TGTGCCAGCAGCCCCGACAGGGGTAATGAAAAACTGTTTTTT.

The count of this clone is one. Here the CDR3 DNA reads TGTGCCAGCAGCGCCCTCCGCGGGACCGGGGAGCTGTTTTTT. It translates to CASSALRGTGELFF. The chain has TRBV2 and TRBJ2-2; possibly TRBD2 for D (5 bases). The CDR3 extends over 14 amino acids. Between the trimmed V and J ends, which lost 6 bases and 5 bases, there was a span of 13 bases. Germline V gene data show CDR1 as SNHLY and CDR2 as FYNNEI. The variable domain in full, completed from reference TRBV2 and TRBJ2-2, reads EPEVTQTPSHQVTQMGQEVILRCVPISNHLYFYWYRQILGQKVEFLVSFYNNEISEKSEIFDDQFSVERPDGSNFTLKIRSTKLEDSAMYFCASSALRGTGELFFGEGSRLTVL.

The genes are TRBV5-5 and TRBJ1-5, with unresolved D. Germline V gives CDR1 SGHKS, CDR2 YYEKEE (reference sequence). V was trimmed by 0 bases and J by 7 bases, leaving 14 bases between them. The CDR3 runs to 15 residues. For the CDR3, the DNA is TGTGCCAGCAGCTTGGAGAGACAAGTCTCACAGCCCCAGCATTTT. This sequence encodes CASSLERQVSQPQHF.

The V call is TRBV28, the J call TRBJ1-2; D might be TRBD1 (6 bases). CDR3 length: 16 amino acids. Germline V CDR1 and CDR2: MDHEN, SYDVKM. V gave up 1 base and J gave up 1 base, with 13 bases separating them. The CDR3, as DNA: TGTGCCAGCAGTTTATCAGGGGTAGGTCGTAACTATGGCTACACCTTC. Translating it yields CASSLSGVGRNYGYTF.

This chain connects TRBV18 to TRBJ1-1; 8 bases match TRBD1. Germline V gives CDR1 KGHSH, CDR2 LQKENI. The CDR3 is 14 residues long. The junction had 4 bases not matched to a gene; V was cut back by 5 bases and J by 2 bases. For the CDR3, the DNA is TGTGCCAGCTCATCGGACAGGGTAAACACTGAAGCTTTCTTT. As protein: CASSSDRVNTEAFF.

This clone came up once. The chain links TRBV27 to TRBJ2-7; tentatively, D is TRBD2 (6 bases). Between the trimmed V and J ends, which lost 10 bases and 2 bases, there was a span of 15 bases. The V gene's germline CDR1 is MNHEY and CDR2 SMNVEV (reference sequence). This CDR3 comprises 13 residues. For the CDR3, the DNA is TGTGCCACCTCCCTGGGGGGTCCCTACGAGCAGTACTTC. Amino acids: CATSLGGPYEQYF.

This chain connects TRBV10-1 to TRBJ1-3; D remains unclear. V dropped 2 bases and J dropped 0 bases, with 11 bases sitting between them. The germline CDR1 and CDR2 sequences are WNHNN and SYGVQD (reference sequence). The CDR3 consists of 16 residues. The CDR3 nucleotides read TGCGCCAGCAGTGAGACCGAATGGAGCTCTGGAAACACCATATATTTT. It yields the protein CASSETEWSSGNTIYF.

CDR3 protein: CASSLGERSYEQYF. Here the CDR3 DNA reads TGCGCCAGCAGCTTGGGGGAGCGATCCTACGAGCAGTACTTC. V is TRBV5-1 and J is TRBJ2-7; possibly TRBD2 for D (5 bases). Per the germline V gene, CDR1 is SGHRS and CDR2 is YFSETQ. The CDR3 totals 14 residues. V dropped 0 bases and J dropped 1 base, with 8 bases sitting between them.

The chain has TRBV5-4 and TRBJ2-2, with D hard to call. V dropped 0 bases and J dropped 2 bases, with 8 bases sitting between them. Germline V gene lookup returns CDR1 SGHNT and CDR2 YYREEE (reference sequence). This CDR3 has 15 residues. CDR3 DNA: TGTGCCAGCAGCTTGGCACAGAGAAACACCGGGGAGCTGTTTTTT. Its translation is CASSLAQRNTGELFF.